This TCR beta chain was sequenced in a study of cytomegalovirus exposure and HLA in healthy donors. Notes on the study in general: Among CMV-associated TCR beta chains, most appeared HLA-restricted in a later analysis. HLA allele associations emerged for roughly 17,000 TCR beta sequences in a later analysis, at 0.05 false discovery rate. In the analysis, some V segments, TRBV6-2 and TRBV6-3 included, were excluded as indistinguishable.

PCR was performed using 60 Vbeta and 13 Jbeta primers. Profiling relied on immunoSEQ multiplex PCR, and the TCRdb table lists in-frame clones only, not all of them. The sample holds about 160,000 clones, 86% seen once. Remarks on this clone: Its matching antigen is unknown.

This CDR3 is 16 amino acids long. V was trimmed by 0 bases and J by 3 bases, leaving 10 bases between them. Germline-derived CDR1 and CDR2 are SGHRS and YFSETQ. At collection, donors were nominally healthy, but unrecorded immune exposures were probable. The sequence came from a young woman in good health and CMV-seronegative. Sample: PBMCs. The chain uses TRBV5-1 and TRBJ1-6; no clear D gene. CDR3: CASSLGQQSYNSPLHF. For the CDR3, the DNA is TGCGCCAGCAGCTTGGGACAACAGAGCTATAATTCACCCCTCCACTTT.